The 4 T cell receptor beta chains below were found in one sample sequenced in a study of shared clonotypes between healthy human individuals. Assay: immunoSEQ multiplex PCR; the TCRdb copy retains only in-frame clones and omits some. The sample holds about 710,000 clones, 72% seen once. Sequencing was carried out using memory CD4+ T cells sorted from blood. Subset denoted: CD45RA-negative fraction. These receptors came from a woman aged 30 to 39 in good health.

The DNA of the CDR3 is TGTGCCAGCAGCTTAGACGCGGGACTAGGGTACAATGAGCAGTTCTTC. Protein: CASSLDAGLGYNEQFF. The chain couples TRBV7-6 to TRBJ2-1, with TRBD2 matching over 8 bases. The CDR3 has 16 amino acids. CDR1 is SGHVS, CDR2 FNYEAQ, per germline. The trim removed 1 base at V and 4 bases at J, leaving 6 bases unmatched. Variable domain in full (rest from reference TRBV7-6 and TRBJ2-1): GAGVSQSPRYKVTKRGQDVALRCDPISGHVSLYWYRQALGQGPEFLTYFNYEAQQDKSGLPNDRFSAERPEGSISTLTIQRTEQRDSAMYRCASSLDAGLGYNEQFFGPGTRLTVL.

The chain couples TRBV10-1 to TRBJ2-1; TRBD2 matches 7 bases. The V segment lost 3 bases and the J segment 2 bases; nucleotides outside the gene matches: 4. The CDR3 runs 15 residues. Germline V gives CDR1 WNHNN, CDR2 SYGVQD (reference sequence). CDR3: CASSDGAGAYNEQFF. CDR3 bases: TGCGCCAGCAGTGACGGCGCGGGAGCCTACAATGAGCAGTTCTTC.

The V gene is TRBV27, the J gene TRBJ1-4; D gene uncertain. CDR1 is MNHEY and CDR2 is SMNVEV in the germline V gene (reference sequence). The CDR3 is 13 residues long. Trimming shortened V by 4 bases and J by 7 bases, and 10 bases separated the two germline ends. CDR3 in amino acids: CASSYRQTEKLFF. In nucleotides, the CDR3 is TGTGCCAGCAGTTATAGGCAAACTGAAAAACTGTTTTTT.

The gene calls are TRBV7-8 and TRBJ2-7; 8 bases fit TRBD1. Germline V gives CDR1 SGHVS, CDR2 FQNEAQ. V gave up 3 bases and J gave up 6 bases; unmatched junction bases: 1. This CDR3 region has 12 residues. The CDR3 DNA is TGTGCCAGCAGCTTGACAGGGGTCGAGCAGTACTTC. Its protein product is CASSLTGVEQYF.